These 10 T cell receptor beta chains share one sample of origin, sequenced in a study of T cell responses to AZD1222 COVID-19 vaccine. Clones were sequenced by immunoSEQ multiplex PCR, and TCRdb holds only the in-frame ones, with some missing. Of roughly 140,000 clones in the sample, about 91% were seen once. The sample in question was peripheral blood, obtained on day 0 of MenACWY control vaccination. Receptor source: an adult in good health.

The chain combines TRBV9 with TRBJ2-5; possible D gene TRBD2, 6 bases. There are 18 residues in the CDR3. V shed 0 bases and J shed 2 bases, with 20 bases lying between them. CDR1 and CDR2 from the germline V gene are SGDLS and YYNGEE. CDR3 sequence: CASSVATAGTFGQETQYF. CDR3 nucleotide sequence: TGTGCCAGCAGCGTAGCTACCGCCGGGACTTTTGGGCAAGAGACCCAGTACTTC.

This clone was detected a few times. The J gene is TRBJ2-3, the V gene TRBV12-3 or TRBV12-4; possible D gene TRBD2, 5 bases. The V and J ends lost 5 bases and 10 bases respectively, with 10 bases between them. The CDR3 length is 11 residues. The CDR3 nucleotides are TGTGCCAGCAGTCAGGTCGGGGCGCAGTATTTT. Its translation: CASSQVGAQYF.

The chain combines TRBV9 with TRBJ2-7; D is uncertain. Looked up from germline, CDR1 is SGDLS and CDR2 is YYNGEE. Trimming cost V 7 bases and J 2 bases, with 10 bases left between them. There are 12 residues in the CDR3. The chain's CDR3 is CASSGRAYEQYF. CDR3 coding DNA: TGTGCCAGCTCGGGTCGCGCCTACGAGCAGTACTTC.

The rearrangement uses TRBV18 and TRBJ2-2; perhaps TRBD1 as D (5 bases). Deletions cut 3 bases from V and 9 bases from J, with 11 bases between. The CDR3 length is 13 residues. Germline CDR1 is KGHSH and CDR2 is LQKENI. CDR3 amino acids: CASSPGHNRELFF. CDR3 bases: TGTGCCAGCTCACCGGGGCACAATCGGGAGCTGTTTTTT.

This chain uses TRBV6-5 with TRBJ2-6; 8 bases align to TRBD1. Germline V gene sequence: CDR1 MNHEY, CDR2 SVGAGI. V was pared by 4 bases and J by 2 bases, with 4 bases of the junction left unmatched. This CDR3 has 16 amino acids. CDR3 bases: TGTGCCAGCAGTTCTCCGGGACAGGCTGGGGCCAACGTCCTGACTTTC. Amino acids: CASSSPGQAGANVLTF.

This clone was seen a single time. The chain uses TRBV30 and TRBJ1-5; a weak D match, TRBD1 (5 bases). Trimming stripped 2 bases from V and 6 bases from J, with 11 bases between. CDR3 length: 13 residues. Germline values: CDR1 GTSNPN, CDR2 SVGIG (reference sequence). CDR3 bases: TGTGCCTGGAGTTTTACGGGGGGTCAGCCCCAGCATTTT. Protein sequence: CAWSFTGGQPQHF.

Comments on this clone: Other DNA sequences of this sample code for an identical CDR3. The chain combines TRBV28 with TRBJ1-2; D remains ambiguous. Germline V CDR1 and CDR2: MDHEN, SYDVKM. CDR3 length: 12 amino acids. V lost 5 bases, J lost 5 bases, and 9 bases lay in between. The CDR3 loop reads CASSLRLYGYTF. The DNA of the CDR3 is TGTGCCAGCAGTCTCCGATTGTATGGCTACACCTTC.

The chain employs TRBV5-5 and TRBJ1-2; D not resolved. CDR1 is SGHKS, CDR2 YYEKEE, per germline (reference sequence). Between the trimmed V and J ends, which lost 0 bases and 8 bases, there was a span of 8 bases. The CDR3 extends over 12 amino acids. CDR3 DNA sequence: TGTGCCAGCAGCTTGGCGAGCAGGGGCTACACCTTC. It codes for CASSLASRGYTF. The full variable domain, its missing parts supplied by reference TRBV5-5 and TRBJ1-2, is DAGVTQSPTHLIKTRGQQVTLRCSPISGHKSVSWYQQVLGQGPQFIFQYYEKEERGRGNFPDRFSARQFPNYSSELNVNALLLGDSALYLCASSLASRGYTFGSGTRLTVV.

This clone was seen just once. V is TRBV9 and J is TRBJ1-2, with TRBD1 matching over 7 bases. In germline, CDR1 is SGDLS, CDR2 YYNGEE. The ends lost 3 bases at V and 5 bases at J; junction bases unmatched: 19. The CDR3 contains 18 residues. The CDR3 DNA reads TGTGCCAGCAGCGGAAGCCTGCAATGGGCAGGGGGGAGGTATGGCTACACCTTC. It translates to CASSGSLQWAGGRYGYTF.

The chain carries TRBV6-2 or TRBV6-3 and TRBJ1-5; no clear D. V lost 5 bases and J 3 bases, leaving 17 bases between the germline ends. This CDR3 region has 16 residues. Germline values: CDR1 MNHEY, CDR2 SVGEGT. The CDR3 loop reads CASSLLTGRANQPQHF. CDR3 nucleotide sequence: TGTGCCAGCAGTCTGCTGACTGGGAGGGCCAATCAGCCCCAGCATTTT.